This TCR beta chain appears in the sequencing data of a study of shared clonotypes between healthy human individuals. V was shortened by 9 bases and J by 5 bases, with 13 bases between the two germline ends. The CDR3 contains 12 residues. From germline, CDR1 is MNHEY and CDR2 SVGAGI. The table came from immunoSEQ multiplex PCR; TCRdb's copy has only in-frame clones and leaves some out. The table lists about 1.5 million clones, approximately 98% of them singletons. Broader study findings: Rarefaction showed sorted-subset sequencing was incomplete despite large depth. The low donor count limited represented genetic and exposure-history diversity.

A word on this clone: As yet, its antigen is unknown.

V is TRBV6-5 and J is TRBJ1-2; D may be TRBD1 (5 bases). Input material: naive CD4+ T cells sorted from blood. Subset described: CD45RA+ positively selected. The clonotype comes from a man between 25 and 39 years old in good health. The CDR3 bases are TGTGCCAGTGGGGCGGGTGAATATGGCTACACCTTC. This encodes CASGAGEYGYTF.